This entry is about one T cell receptor (beta chain). These data come from a study of cytomegalovirus exposure and HLA in healthy donors. The PCR ran on 60 Vbeta and 13 Jbeta primers. Sequencing used immunoSEQ multiplex PCR; TCRdb keeps in-frame clones, though not all of them. The table has roughly 120,000 clones, roughly 8.3% seen once. This CDR3 has 16 amino acids. Trimming removed 0 bases from V and 7 bases from J; junction bases left unmatched: 6. In germline, CDR1 is MGHRA, CDR2 YSYEKL. The chain links TRBV4-1 to TRBJ2-1; 10 bases align to TRBD1. The sample comprised PBMCs. This sequence originates from a man aged 35 to 55 in good health and CMV-seronegative. DNA of the CDR3: TGCGCCAGCAGCCAAGATCTTGGGACAGGGGTAAATGAGCAGTTCTTC. It codes for CASSQDLGTGVNEQFF.